This TCR beta chain was documented in a study of technical replicates of blood from a handful of donors. Profiling relied on immunoSEQ multiplex PCR, and the TCRdb table lists in-frame clones only, not all of them. In the table there are over 55,000 clones, roughly 86% of which are singletons. The CDR3 covers 18 residues. V gave up 0 bases and J gave up 0 bases; unmatched junction bases: 8. Germline V gives CDR1 LGHNA, CDR2 YSLEER. The TCR sequence derives from a human donor in good health. Some clones in this sample may be carry-over from other donors' samples. V gene TRBV4-3 combines with J gene TRBJ2-3, with 8 bases lining up with TRBD2. Sequencing input: PBMCs. CDR3 region: CASSQDLGGLGSTDTQYF. The CDR3 nucleotides read TGCGCCAGCAGCCAAGATCTTGGGGGACTAGGGAGCACAGATACGCAGTATTTT.